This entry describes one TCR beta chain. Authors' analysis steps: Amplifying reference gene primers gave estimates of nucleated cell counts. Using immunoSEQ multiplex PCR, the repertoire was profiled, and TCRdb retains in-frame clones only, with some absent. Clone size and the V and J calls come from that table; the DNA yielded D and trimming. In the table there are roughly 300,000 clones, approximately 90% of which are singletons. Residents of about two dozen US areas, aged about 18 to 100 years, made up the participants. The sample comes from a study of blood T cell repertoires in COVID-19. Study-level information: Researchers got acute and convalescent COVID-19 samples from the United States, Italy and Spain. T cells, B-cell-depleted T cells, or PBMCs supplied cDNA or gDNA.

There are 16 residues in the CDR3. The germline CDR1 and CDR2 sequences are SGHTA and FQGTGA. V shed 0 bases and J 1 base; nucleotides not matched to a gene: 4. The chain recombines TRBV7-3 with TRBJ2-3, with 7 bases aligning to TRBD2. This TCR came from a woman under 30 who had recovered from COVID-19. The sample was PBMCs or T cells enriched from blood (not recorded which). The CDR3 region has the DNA TGTGCCAGCAGCTTAACGGGCGGGAGCCGCACAGATACGCAGTATTTT. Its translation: CASSLTGGSRTDTQYF.